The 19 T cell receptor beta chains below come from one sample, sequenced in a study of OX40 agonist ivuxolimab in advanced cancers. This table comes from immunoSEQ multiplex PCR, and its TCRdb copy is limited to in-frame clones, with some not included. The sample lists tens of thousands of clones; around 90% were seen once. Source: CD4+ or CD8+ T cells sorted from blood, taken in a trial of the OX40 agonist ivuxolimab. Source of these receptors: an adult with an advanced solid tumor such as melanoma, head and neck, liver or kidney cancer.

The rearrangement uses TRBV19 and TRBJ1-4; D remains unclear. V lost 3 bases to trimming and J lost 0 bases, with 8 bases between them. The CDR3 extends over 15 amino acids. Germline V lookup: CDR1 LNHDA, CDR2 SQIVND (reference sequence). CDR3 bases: TGTGCCAGTAGTATTGCCGGGACAACTAATGAAAAACTGTTTTTT. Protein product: CASSIAGTTNEKLFF.

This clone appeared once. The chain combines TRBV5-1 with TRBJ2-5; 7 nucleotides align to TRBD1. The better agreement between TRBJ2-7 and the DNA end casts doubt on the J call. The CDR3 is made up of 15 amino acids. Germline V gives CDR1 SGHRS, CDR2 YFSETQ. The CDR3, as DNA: TGCGCCAGCAGCTACTCCGGGACAGCTCCCTACGAGCAGTACTTC. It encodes CASSYSGTAPYEQYF.

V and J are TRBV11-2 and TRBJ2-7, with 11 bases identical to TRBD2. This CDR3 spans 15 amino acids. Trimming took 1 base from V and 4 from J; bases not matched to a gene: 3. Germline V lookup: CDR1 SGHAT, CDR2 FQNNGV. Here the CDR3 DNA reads TGTGCCAGCAGCTTAGGGCCTAGCGGGAGGTACGAGCAGTACTTC. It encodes CASSLGPSGRYEQYF.

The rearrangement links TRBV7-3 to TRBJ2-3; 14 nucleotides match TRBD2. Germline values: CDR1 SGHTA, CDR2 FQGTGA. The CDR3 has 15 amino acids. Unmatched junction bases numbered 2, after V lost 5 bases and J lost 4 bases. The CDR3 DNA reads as TGTGCCAGCAGCCAGGGACTAGCGGGAGCAGATACGCAGTATTTT. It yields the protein CASSQGLAGADTQYF.

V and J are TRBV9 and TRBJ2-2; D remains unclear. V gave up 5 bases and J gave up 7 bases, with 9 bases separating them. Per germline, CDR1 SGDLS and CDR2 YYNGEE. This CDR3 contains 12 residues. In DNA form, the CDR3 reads TGTGCCAGCAGTGCTAGGGTCGGGGAGCTGTTTTTT. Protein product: CASSARVGELFF.

The CDR3 protein is CASTTVRDRDFSTEAFF. Here the CDR3 DNA reads TGTGCCAGTACCACGGTCCGGGACAGGGATTTCAGCACTGAAGCTTTCTTT. The chain combines TRBV19 with TRBJ1-1, with TRBD1 identical over 9 bases. The V segment lost 7 bases and the J segment 4 bases; nucleotides outside the gene matches: 16. Germline V lookup: CDR1 LNHDA, CDR2 SQIVND (reference sequence). The CDR3 is 17 amino acids.

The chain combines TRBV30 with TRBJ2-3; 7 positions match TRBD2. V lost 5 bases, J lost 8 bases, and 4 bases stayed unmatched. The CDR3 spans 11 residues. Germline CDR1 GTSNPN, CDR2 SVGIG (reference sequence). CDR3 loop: CAWGEGGTQYF. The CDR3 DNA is TGTGCCTGGGGGGAGGGCGGTACGCAGTATTTT.

The DNA for the CDR3 is TGTGCCAGCAGTTACGGGGGGGCAGCTGAAGCTTTCTTT. Protein product: CASSYGGAAEAFF. The chain recombines TRBV6-6 with TRBJ1-1; TRBD1 might be the D (6 bases). With 2 bases removed from V and 6 bases from J, the gap between germline ends came to 10 bases. CDR3 length: 13 amino acids. The germline V gene has CDR1 MNHNY and CDR2 SVGAGI (reference sequence).

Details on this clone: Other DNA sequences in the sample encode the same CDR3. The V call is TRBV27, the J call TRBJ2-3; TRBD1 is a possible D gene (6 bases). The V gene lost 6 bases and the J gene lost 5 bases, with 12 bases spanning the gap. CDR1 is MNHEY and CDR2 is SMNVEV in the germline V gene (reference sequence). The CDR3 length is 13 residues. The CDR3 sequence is CASSSYREDTQYF. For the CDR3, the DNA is TGTGCCAGCAGCTCATACAGGGAAGATACGCAGTATTTT.

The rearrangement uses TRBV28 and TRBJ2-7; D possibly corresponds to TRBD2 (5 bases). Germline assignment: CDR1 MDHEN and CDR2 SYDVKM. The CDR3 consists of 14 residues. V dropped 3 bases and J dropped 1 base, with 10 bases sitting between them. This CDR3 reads CASSFWRVSYEQYF. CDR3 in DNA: TGTGCCAGCAGTTTTTGGCGGGTGTCCTACGAGCAGTACTTC.

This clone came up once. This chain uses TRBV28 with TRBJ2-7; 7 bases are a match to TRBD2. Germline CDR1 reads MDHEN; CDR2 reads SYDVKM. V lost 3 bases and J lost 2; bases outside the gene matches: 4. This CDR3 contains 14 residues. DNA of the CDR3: TGTGCCAGCAGTTTCGGCGGGAGCCCCTACGAGCAGTACTTC. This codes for CASSFGGSPYEQYF.

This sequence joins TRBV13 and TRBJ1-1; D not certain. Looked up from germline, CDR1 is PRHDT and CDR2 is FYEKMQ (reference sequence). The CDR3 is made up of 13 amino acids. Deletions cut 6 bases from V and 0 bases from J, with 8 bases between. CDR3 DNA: TGTGCCAGCAGTCCGATTATGAACACTGAAGCTTTCTTT. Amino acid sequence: CASSPIMNTEAFF.

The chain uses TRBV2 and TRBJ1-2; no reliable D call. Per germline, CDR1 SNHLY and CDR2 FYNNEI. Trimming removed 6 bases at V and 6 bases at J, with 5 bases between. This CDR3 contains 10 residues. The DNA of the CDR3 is TGTGCCAGCAGGATGGATGGCTACACCTTC. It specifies CASRMDGYTF.

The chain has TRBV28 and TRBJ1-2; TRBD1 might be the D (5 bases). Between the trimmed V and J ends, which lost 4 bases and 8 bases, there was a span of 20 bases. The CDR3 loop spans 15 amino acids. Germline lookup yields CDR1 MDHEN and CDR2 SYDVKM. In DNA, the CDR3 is TGTGCCAGCAGTTCCATCTCGTGGGACGGCGTGGGCTACACCTTC. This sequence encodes CASSSISWDGVGYTF.

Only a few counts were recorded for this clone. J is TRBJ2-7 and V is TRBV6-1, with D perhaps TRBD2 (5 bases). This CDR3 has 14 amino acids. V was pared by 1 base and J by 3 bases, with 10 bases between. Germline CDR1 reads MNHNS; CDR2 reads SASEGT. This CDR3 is CASSEGTDYYEQYF. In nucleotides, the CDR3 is TGTGCCAGCAGTGAAGGAACAGACTACTACGAGCAGTACTTC.

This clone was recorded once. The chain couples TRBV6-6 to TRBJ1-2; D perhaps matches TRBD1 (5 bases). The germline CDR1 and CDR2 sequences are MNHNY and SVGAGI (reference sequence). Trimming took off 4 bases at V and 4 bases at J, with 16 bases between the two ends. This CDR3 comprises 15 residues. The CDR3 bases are TGTGCCAGCAGTTCCCCCCGGGGGGGTTCCTATGGCTACACCTTC. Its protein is CASSSPRGGSYGYTF.

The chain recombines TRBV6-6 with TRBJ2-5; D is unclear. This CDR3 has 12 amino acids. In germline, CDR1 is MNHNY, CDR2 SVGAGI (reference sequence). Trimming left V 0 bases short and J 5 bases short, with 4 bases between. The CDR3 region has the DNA TGTGCCAGCAGTTACTCGAGTGAGACCCAGTACTTC. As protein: CASSYSSETQYF.

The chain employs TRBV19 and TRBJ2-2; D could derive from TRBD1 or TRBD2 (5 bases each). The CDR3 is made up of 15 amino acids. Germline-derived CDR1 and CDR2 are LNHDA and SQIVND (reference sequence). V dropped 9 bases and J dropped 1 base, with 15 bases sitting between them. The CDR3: CASAQPGQNTGELFF. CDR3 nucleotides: TGTGCCAGCGCTCAACCGGGGCAGAACACCGGGGAGCTGTTTTTT.

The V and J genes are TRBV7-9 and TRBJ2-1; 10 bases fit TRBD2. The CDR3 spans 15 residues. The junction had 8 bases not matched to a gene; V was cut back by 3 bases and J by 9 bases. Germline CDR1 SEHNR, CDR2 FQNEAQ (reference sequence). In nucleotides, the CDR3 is TGTGCCAGCAGCTTCGGGACTAGCGACGGTCGTGAGCAGTTCTTC. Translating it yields CASSFGTSDGREQFF.